This T cell receptor (beta chain) comes out of a study of blood T cells in healthy people across ages. Across the whole study: Using template switching, researchers captured about one barcoded beta molecule for each two T cells.

The authors extracted at least 5 micrograms of total RNA per sample. Study outcomes and limitations: Researchers judged that diversity estimates from one million T cells fell short of true values. Aged donors had fewer naive CD4+ cells and lower diversity than long-lived donors.

A remark on this clonotype: Its matching antigen is unknown.

Germline lookup yields CDR1 SGDLS and CDR2 YYNGEE. V dropped 3 bases and J dropped 5; count of bases not matched to a gene: 10. This CDR3 is built from 15 residues. The use of a sample-barcoded 5' primer and a J-beta primer mix characterized a second PCR of about 6 to 11 cycles. TCRdb processed the 5' RACE reads anew with MiXCR; each CDR3 protein has one entry. Here the sample spans hundreds of thousands of distinct CDR3 sequences, 58% being singletons. This chain joins TRBV9 and TRBJ2-5; TRBD1 agrees at 7 bases. The sample consisted of blood. This TCR came from a man aged 30 to 45 in good health. The CDR3 sequence is CASSGLDRAGETQYF. The CDR3 DNA sequence: TGTGCCAGCAGCGGCCTAGACAGGGCGGGCGAGACCCAGTACTTC.